This entry features one T cell receptor (beta chain) sequence. The antigen is unknown. This record comes from a study of cytomegalovirus exposure and HLA in healthy donors. Study at large: As an earlier analysis found, about 179 million T cells yielded 117 million unique TCR beta sequences. Membership in the Caucasian-associated ancestry cluster was found for about four fifths of about 430 genotyped donors. General study points: TCR beta chain V- and J-gene trimming was linked, in a later analysis, to a missense variant in DCLRE1C. The study recorded 164 TCR beta chains that were cytomegalovirus-associated.

V lost 10 bases to trimming and J lost 2 bases; unmatched junction nucleotides: 14. CDR3 length equals 16 residues. From germline, CDR1 is LNHDA and CDR2 SQIVND (reference sequence). 60 Vbeta and 13 Jbeta primers were used in PCR. Measured with immunoSEQ multiplex PCR; TCRdb has only the in-frame clones, and not every one. The sample yields roughly 38,000 clones, more than 90% seen once. This chain joins TRBV19 and TRBJ1-2; 9 bases are a match to TRBD1. The source material was PBMCs. This receptor was taken from a woman between 18 and 29 years old in good health and CMV-seronegative. The CDR3 region is CATAFTGGQINYGYTF. CDR3 DNA: TGTGCCACGGCATTTACAGGGGGCCAAATCAACTATGGCTACACCTTC.